The clone carrying this T cell receptor beta chain was picked up one time. The antigen remains undetermined. The data originate from a study of T cell repertoires in cytomegalovirus infection. On the study more broadly: Alongside well-studied HLA-B-restricted CMV epitopes, recently identified HLA-C-restricted CMV epitopes were also used. Carrying CMV and the relevant HLA type showed in public TCR beta signatures. General study points: Dominant in the ex vivo response were TCR beta clonotypes restricted by HLA-C and specific for CMV. Carriers of CMV plus the relevant HLA were identified by cumulative public TCR beta family frequency.

TCRdb ran MiXCR on the reads and lists one entry per CDR3 protein. The sample contains 570,000 or so distinct CDR3 sequences, just under 40% of which appear only once. V lost 4 bases and J lost 4; bases outside the gene matches: 12. The CDR3 runs to 16 residues. Germline-derived CDR1 and CDR2 are LNHDA and SQIVND (reference sequence). Sequencing used cultured PBMCs, obtained from culture after CMV antigen stimulation. The chain employs TRBV19 and TRBJ1-1; TRBD1 agrees at 7 bases. The sequence was collected from a human donor in good health (CMV status not recorded). Some clones in this sample may be carry-over from other donors' samples. CDR3: CASSTMTGLGGTEAFF. The DNA for the CDR3 is TGTGCCAGTAGTACCATGACAGGGCTAGGAGGCACTGAAGCTTTCTTT. The whole variable domain, filled in from reference TRBV19 and TRBJ1-1, reads DGGITQSPKYLFRKEGQNVTLSCEQNLNHDAMYWYRQDPGQGLRLIYYSQIVNDFQKGDIAEGYSVSREKKESFPLTVTSAQKNPTAFYLCASSTMTGLGGTEAFFGQGTRLTVV.